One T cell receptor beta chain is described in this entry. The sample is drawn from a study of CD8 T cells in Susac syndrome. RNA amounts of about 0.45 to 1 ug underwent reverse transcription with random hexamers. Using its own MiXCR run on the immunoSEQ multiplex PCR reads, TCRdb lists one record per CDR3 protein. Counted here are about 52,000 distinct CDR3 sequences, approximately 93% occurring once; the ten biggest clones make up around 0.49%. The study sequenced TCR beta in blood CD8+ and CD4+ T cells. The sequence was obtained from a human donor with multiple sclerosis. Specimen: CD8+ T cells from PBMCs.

The DNA of the CDR3 is TGTGCCAGCAGTGATTTGAGACTAGTTTATAATGAGCAGTTCTTC. Translated: CASSDLRLVYNEQFF. The chain couples TRBV2 to TRBJ2-1, with a tentative D call TRBD2 (6 bases). The germline V gene encodes CDR1 SNHLY and CDR2 FYNNEI. The CDR3 spans 15 residues. V lost 3 bases to trimming and J lost 7 bases, with 16 bases between them.